This TCR beta chain was retrieved from a study of shared clonotypes between healthy human individuals. Study in general: Each donor's CD4 naive and CD4 memory cells filled three plates apiece, CD8 naive two, and CD8 memory one.

Germline CDR1 and CDR2: MNHEY and SMNVEV (reference sequence). This CDR3 has 16 residues. The junction had 14 bases not matched to a gene; V was cut back by 6 bases and J by 6 bases. To note about this clone: Its antigen is unidentified.

The table came from immunoSEQ multiplex PCR; TCRdb's copy has only in-frame clones and leaves some out. The sample shows some 2 million clones, approximately 94% of them seen only once. Cells designated naive CD8 were CD45RO-negative and were positively selected for CCR7, with terminally differentiated effector memory CD45RA+ cells excluded. Study-wide findings and caveats: Generally, naive subsets came out with larger estimated richness than memory subsets. Across a handful of donors, naive CD4 shared around 5.4%, naive CD8 around 3.8%, memory CD4 more than 2%, memory CD8 0.4% to 0.5%.

The rearrangement uses TRBV27 and TRBJ1-5; 7 bases fit TRBD1. This TCR was sampled from a man between 18 and 35 years old in good health. The sequenced material came from naive CD8+ T cells sorted from blood. In nucleotides, the CDR3 is TGTGCCAGCAGGCCGGGACTAGGGGGCTCAGGTCAGCCCCAGCATTTT. Protein: CASRPGLGGSGQPQHF.